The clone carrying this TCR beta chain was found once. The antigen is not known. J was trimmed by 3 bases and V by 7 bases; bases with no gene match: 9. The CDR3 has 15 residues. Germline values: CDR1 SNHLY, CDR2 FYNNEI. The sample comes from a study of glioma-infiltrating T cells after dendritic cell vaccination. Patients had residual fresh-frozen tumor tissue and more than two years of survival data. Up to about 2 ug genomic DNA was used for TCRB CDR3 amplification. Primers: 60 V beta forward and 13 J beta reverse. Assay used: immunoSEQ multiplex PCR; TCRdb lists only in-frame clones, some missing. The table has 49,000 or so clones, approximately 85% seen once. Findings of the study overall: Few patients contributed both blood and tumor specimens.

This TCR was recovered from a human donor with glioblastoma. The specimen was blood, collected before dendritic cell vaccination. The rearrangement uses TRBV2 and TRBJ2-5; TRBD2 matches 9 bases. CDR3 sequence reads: CASIPPLAGKETQYF. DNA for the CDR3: TGTGCCAGCATCCCCCCTCTAGCGGGGAAAGAGACCCAGTACTTC.